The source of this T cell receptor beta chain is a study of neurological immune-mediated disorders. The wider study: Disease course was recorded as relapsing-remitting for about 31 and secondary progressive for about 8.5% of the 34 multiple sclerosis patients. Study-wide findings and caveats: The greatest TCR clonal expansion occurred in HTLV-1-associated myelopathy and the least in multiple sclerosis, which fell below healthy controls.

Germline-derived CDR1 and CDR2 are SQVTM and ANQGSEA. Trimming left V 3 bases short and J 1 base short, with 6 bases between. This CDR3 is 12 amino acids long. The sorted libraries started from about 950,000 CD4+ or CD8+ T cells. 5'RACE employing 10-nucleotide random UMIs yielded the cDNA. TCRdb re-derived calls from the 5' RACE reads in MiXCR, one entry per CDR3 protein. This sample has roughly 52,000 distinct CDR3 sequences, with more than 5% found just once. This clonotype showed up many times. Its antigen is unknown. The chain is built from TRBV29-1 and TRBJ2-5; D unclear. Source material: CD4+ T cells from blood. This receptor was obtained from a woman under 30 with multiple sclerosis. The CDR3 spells CSVDGGQETQYF. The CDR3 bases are TGCAGCGTTGACGGCGGCCAAGAGACCCAGTACTTC.